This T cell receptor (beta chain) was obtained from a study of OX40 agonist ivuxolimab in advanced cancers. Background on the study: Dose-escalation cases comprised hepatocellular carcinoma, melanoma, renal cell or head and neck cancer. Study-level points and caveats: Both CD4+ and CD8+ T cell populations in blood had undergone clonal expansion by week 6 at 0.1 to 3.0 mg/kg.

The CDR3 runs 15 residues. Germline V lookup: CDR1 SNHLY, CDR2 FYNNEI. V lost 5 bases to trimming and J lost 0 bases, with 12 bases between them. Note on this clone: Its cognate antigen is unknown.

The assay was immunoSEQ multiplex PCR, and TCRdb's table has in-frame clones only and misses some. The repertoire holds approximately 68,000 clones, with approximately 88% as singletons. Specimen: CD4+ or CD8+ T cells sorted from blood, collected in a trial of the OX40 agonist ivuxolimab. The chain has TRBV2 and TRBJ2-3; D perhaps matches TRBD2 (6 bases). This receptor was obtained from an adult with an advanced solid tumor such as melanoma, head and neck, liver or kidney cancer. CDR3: CASSRGGTSTDTQYF. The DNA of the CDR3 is TGTGCCAGCAGTCGGGGCGGGACTAGCACAGATACGCAGTATTTT. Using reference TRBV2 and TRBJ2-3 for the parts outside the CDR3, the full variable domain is EPEVTQTPSHQVTQMGQEVILRCVPISNHLYFYWYRQILGQKVEFLVSFYNNEISEKSEIFDDQFSVERPDGSNFTLKIRSTKLEDSAMYFCASSRGGTSTDTQYFGPGTRLTVL.